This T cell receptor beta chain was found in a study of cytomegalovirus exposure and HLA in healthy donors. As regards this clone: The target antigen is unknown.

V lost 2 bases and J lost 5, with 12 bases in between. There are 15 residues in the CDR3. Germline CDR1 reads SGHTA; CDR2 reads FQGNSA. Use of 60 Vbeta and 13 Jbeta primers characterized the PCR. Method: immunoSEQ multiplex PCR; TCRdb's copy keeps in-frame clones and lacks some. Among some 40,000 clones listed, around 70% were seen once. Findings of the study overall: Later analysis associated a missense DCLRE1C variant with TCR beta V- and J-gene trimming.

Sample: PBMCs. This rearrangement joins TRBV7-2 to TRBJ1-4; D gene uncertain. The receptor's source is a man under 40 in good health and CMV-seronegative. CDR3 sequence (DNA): TGTGCCAGCAGCTTACCCCGGGCGGGGAATGAAAAACTGTTTTTT. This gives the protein CASSLPRAGNEKLFF.